Listed here is a single T cell receptor beta chain. The CDR3 contains 13 residues. The germline gives CDR1 LNHDA, CDR2 SQIVND (reference sequence). V lost 5 bases, J lost 3 bases, and 10 bases lay in between. In the authors' methods: Estimation of nucleated cell counts relied on the amplification of reference gene primers. The repertoire was sequenced with immunoSEQ multiplex PCR; TCRdb's copy has only in-frame clones and lacks some. The V and J calls and clone size come from that table; D and trimming were worked out from the DNA. The sample has about 140,000 clones; over 70% are singletons. These data originate in a study of blood T cell repertoires in COVID-19. Across the whole study: Both acute and convalescent COVID-19 samples were obtained from the United States, Italy and Spain. PBMCs, B-cell-depleted T cells, or T cells were the source of the cDNA or gDNA that made up the material.

The chain carries TRBV19 and TRBJ1-1; the D is unclear. The sequenced sample consisted of peripheral blood. The receptor was derived from a human donor in a cohort sampled during active COVID-19. The CDR3 is CASSPRVHTEAFF. The CDR3 DNA is TGTGCCAGTAGTCCGCGGGTCCACACTGAAGCTTTCTTT.